This passage covers 28 T cell receptor beta chains from one sample sequenced in a study of spatial heterogeneity in lung cancer (dated by TCRdb to between 2018 and 2021). The sample's time point label, in plain terms: sample taken at primary tumor resection. The library was produced with 5' RACE. The listed sequencing device is NextSeq 500. TCRdb's own reprocessing of the public reads used fastp at Q25 and MiXCR and kept productive beta chains. Entries are consolidated by CDR3 protein sequence, retaining the most common genes and DNA. This sample has 75,000 or so distinct CDR3 sequences in its table, and 7% to 9% of those were observed once. The top ten clones comprise 6.8% of the sample. Specimen: PBMCs, collected at surgery. These receptors came from a male donor with early-stage non-small cell lung cancer.

There are many counts of this clonotype. V is TRBV5-1 and J is TRBJ2-1; D might be TRBD1 (6 bases). CDR3 size: 15 residues. Germline V gene lookup returns CDR1 SGHRS and CDR2 YFSETQ. V was clipped by 4 bases and J by 5 bases, with 16 bases between them. The CDR3 nucleotides are TGCGCCAGCAGCATCCGACAGGTTTTGAACAATGAGCAGTTCTTC. It is translated as CASSIRQVLNNEQFF.

This sequence joins TRBV28 and TRBJ1-6; 9 positions agree with TRBD1. The CDR3 is 12 residues long. Germline assignment: CDR1 MDHEN and CDR2 SYDVKM. CDR3 sequence: CVTGTGNSPLHF. In nucleotides, the CDR3 is TGTGTCACGGGGACAGGGAATTCACCCCTCCACTTT.

This clonotype was observed a handful of times. The rearrangement uses TRBV6-5 and TRBJ2-3, with D unresolved. The CDR3 has 15 amino acids. Germline loops: CDR1 MNHEY, CDR2 SVGAGI. V dropped 0 bases and J dropped 4 bases, with 11 bases sitting between them. CDR3 nucleotide sequence: TGTGCCAGCAGTTACTCGATCCTAAACGCAGATACGCAGTATTTT. Its translation: CASSYSILNADTQYF.

This clonotype was counted many times. The chain has TRBV27 and TRBJ1-6; no reliable D call. This CDR3 comprises 16 residues. The V end was cut by 5 bases, the J end by 10 bases, with 21 bases between. Germline V gene data show CDR1 as MNHEY and CDR2 as SMNVEV (reference sequence). In DNA form, the CDR3 reads TGTGCCAGCAGTATGAGGGAGACCTGGGATAGATCACCCCTCCACTTT. Its protein is CASSMRETWDRSPLHF.

This clonotype was seen ten or more times. The chain is built from TRBV6-5 and TRBJ2-1; TRBD2 aligns across 13 bases. V shed 2 bases and J 10 bases; nucleotides not matched to a gene: 2. The V gene's germline CDR1 is MNHEY and CDR2 SVGAGI. The CDR3 length is 14 residues. CDR3 sequence reads: CASSYGTSGTEQFF. In DNA, the CDR3 is TGTGCCAGCAGTTACGGGACTAGCGGGACGGAGCAGTTCTTC.

In this sample, this clonotype turned up many times. The rearrangement uses TRBV5-6 and TRBJ1-1; D unclear. Trimming shortened V by 1 base and J by 0 bases, and 7 bases separated the two germline ends. Germline V lookup: CDR1 SGHDT, CDR2 YYEEEE. This CDR3 is built from 14 residues. CDR3 sequence reads: CASSLIGLNTEAFF. CDR3 coding DNA: TGTGCCAGCAGCTTGATCGGCCTGAACACTGAAGCTTTCTTT.

About this clonotype: It may be a read error: a sequence one base away is much more abundant. The chain combines TRBV11-3 with TRBJ2-1, with 10 bases identical to TRBD1. CDR1 SGHNT and CDR2 YENEEA come from the germline V gene. This CDR3 comprises 14 residues. CDR3 bases: TGTGCCAACAGCGCGGGACAGGGGTCCATGGAGCAGTTCTTC. It encodes CANSAGQGSMEQFF.

This chain uses TRBV20-1 with TRBJ1-2, with a weak D call TRBD1 (5 bases). Germline CDR1 reads DFQATT; CDR2 reads SNEGSKA (reference sequence). The V and J ends lost 4 bases and 6 bases respectively, with 15 bases between them. This CDR3 is built from 13 residues. CDR3: CSATMRGIDGYTF. The CDR3, as DNA: TGCAGTGCTACCATGAGGGGCATAGATGGCTACACCTTC.

The chain carries TRBV19 and TRBJ2-1; D is perhaps TRBD2 (5 bases). The germline gives CDR1 LNHDA, CDR2 SQIVND (reference sequence). This CDR3 region has 14 residues. V was pared by 9 bases and J by 4 bases, with 16 bases between. The CDR3 spells CASGLNPLYNEQFF. The CDR3 region has the DNA TGTGCCAGCGGACTTAATCCCCTTTACAATGAGCAGTTCTTC.

This clonotype was observed many times. V usage is TRBV20-1 and J usage is TRBJ2-5; D uncertain. The germline gives CDR1 DFQATT, CDR2 SNEGSKA (reference sequence). The CDR3 contains 14 residues. V lost 0 bases and J lost 4, with 12 bases in between. The CDR3 nucleotides are TGCAGTGCTAGAGATCCCAGGTGGGGAGAGACCCAGTACTTC. Its translation is CSARDPRWGETQYF.

Turning to this clonotype: This could be a read error, since a much larger clone is one nucleotide away. The chain joins TRBV7-9 to TRBJ2-3, with TRBD2 identical over 9 bases. This CDR3 has 14 residues. Looked up from germline, CDR1 is SEHNR and CDR2 is FQNEAQ (reference sequence). This chain's CDR3 is CAGSFRRTSELQYF. CDR3 coding DNA: TGTGCCGGCAGTTTCAGGCGGACTAGCGAGCTGCAGTATTTT.

In this sample, this clonotype turned up a few times. This chain links TRBV2 with TRBJ1-1; D call uncertain. This CDR3 has 12 amino acids. V lost 5 bases and J 6 bases, leaving 10 bases between the germline ends. CDR1 and CDR2 (germline): SNHLY, FYNNEI. The CDR3 sequence: CASSNTVAEAFF. The CDR3 DNA sequence: TGTGCCAGCAGTAACACGGTGGCTGAAGCTTTCTTT.

This clonotype has at least ten counts. The CDR3 sequence is CSAREGQRYGYTF. The CDR3 DNA is TGCAGTGCTAGAGAAGGACAGAGATATGGCTACACCTTC. This rearrangement joins TRBV20-1 to TRBJ1-2, with a possible D match to TRBD1 (6 bases). From germline, CDR1 is DFQATT and CDR2 SNEGSKA (reference sequence). CDR3 size: 13 residues. Trimming pared 0 bases from V and 5 bases from J, leaving 10 bases between.

This clonotype was recorded at least ten times. The chain is built from TRBV24-1 and TRBJ2-2, with D unresolved. The CDR3 loop spans 13 amino acids. Germline V gene data show CDR1 as KGHDR and CDR2 as SFDVKD. Trimming removed 5 bases from V and 7 bases from J, with 10 bases in between. Written as DNA, the CDR3 is TGTGCCACCAGTGCCCGGATTGGCGGGGAGCTGTTTTTT. It codes for CATSARIGGELFF.

The table lists this clonotype with many counts. The chain links TRBV24-1 to TRBJ1-1; D not certain. Trimming took 1 base from V and 8 from J, leaving 10 bases between them. Per germline, CDR1 KGHDR and CDR2 SFDVKD. The CDR3 has 13 residues. The CDR3 region is CATSDFGRREAFF. The DNA for the CDR3 is TGTGCCACCAGTGATTTCGGCCGGAGGGAAGCTTTCTTT.

This clonotype has a count of ten or more. CDR3 sequence reads: CSVEEWDRVSYNEQFF. The CDR3 DNA is TGCAGCGTTGAAGAATGGGACAGGGTGTCCTACAATGAGCAGTTCTTC. V gene TRBV29-1 combines with J gene TRBJ2-1; 9 positions agree with TRBD1. The CDR3 covers 16 residues. V lost 0 bases to trimming and J lost 1 base; unmatched junction nucleotides: 4. CDR1 is SQVTM, CDR2 ANQGSEA, per germline.

This clonotype has at least ten counts. V and J are TRBV7-2 and TRBJ1-6; D ambiguous. Germline V CDR1 and CDR2: SGHTA, FQGNSA. This CDR3 has 14 residues. The germline V and J ends were trimmed by 1 base and 8 bases, with 9 bases remaining between them. The CDR3 loop reads CASSLVVWDSPLHF. CDR3 bases: TGTGCCAGCAGCTTAGTCGTGTGGGATTCACCCCTCCACTTT.

J is TRBJ1-1 and V is TRBV6-6; D remains ambiguous. V was clipped by 7 bases and J by 7 bases, with 7 bases between them. The CDR3 length is 10 residues. Germline values: CDR1 MNHNY, CDR2 SVGAGI (reference sequence). The CDR3 DNA reads as TGTGCCAGCACCAAAAATGAAGCTTTCTTT. This gives the protein CASTKNEAFF.

The chain combines TRBV25-1 with TRBJ2-7; possible D gene TRBD2, 6 bases. The CDR3 extends over 14 amino acids. With 2 bases removed from V and 2 bases from J, the gap between germline ends came to 10 bases. Germline V gives CDR1 MGHDK, CDR2 SYGVNS. The CDR3 sequence: CASSEVGLPYEQYF. The CDR3 DNA reads TGTGCCAGCAGTGAAGTGGGACTCCCCTACGAGCAGTACTTC.

This clonotype has ten or more counts. The chain links TRBV27 to TRBJ2-1; a weak D match, TRBD1 (5 bases). Germline-derived CDR1 and CDR2 are MNHEY and SMNVEV (reference sequence). V was clipped by 8 bases and J by 0 bases, with 14 bases between them. This CDR3 comprises 15 residues. The CDR3 DNA follows: TGTGCCAGCGGGGCTTGGGTACTCTCCTACAATGAGCAGTTCTTC. Translating gives CASGAWVLSYNEQFF.

A few counts support this clonotype. The rearrangement uses TRBV19 and TRBJ1-5; the D is unclear. This CDR3 comprises 13 residues. In germline, CDR1 is LNHDA, CDR2 SQIVND (reference sequence). Between the trimmed V and J ends, which lost 8 bases and 8 bases, there was a span of 16 bases. The CDR3 sequence: CASGEQSLKPQHF. For the CDR3, the DNA is TGTGCCAGTGGTGAACAGAGCCTAAAGCCCCAGCATTTT.

The V and J genes are TRBV4-2 and TRBJ1-1; possibly TRBD1 for D (6 bases). CDR3 length equals 15 residues. Trimming stripped 4 bases from V and 3 bases from J, with 15 bases between. The V gene's germline CDR1 is LGHNA and CDR2 YNFKEQ. The DNA for the CDR3 is TGTGCCAGCAGCCTCAAATCAGGGGATGACACTGAAGCTTTCTTT. It encodes CASSLKSGDDTEAFF.

The chain couples TRBV6-5 to TRBJ2-7; 10 bases line up with TRBD2. Trimming removed 0 bases from V and 5 bases from J; junction bases left unmatched: 4. This CDR3 has 15 residues. CDR1 is MNHEY, CDR2 SVGAGI, per germline. The CDR3 reads CASSYSPSGSHEQYF. For the CDR3, the DNA is TGTGCCAGCAGTTACTCGCCTAGCGGGAGCCACGAGCAGTACTTC.

With respect to this clonotype: Being one base from a much bigger clone, this may be a read error. This rearrangement joins TRBV3-1 to TRBJ2-6; TRBD1 matches at 8 bases. CDR3 length: 18 amino acids. CDR1 and CDR2 (germline): LGHDT, YNNKEL (reference sequence). CDR3 amino acids: CACSQETGALSGANVLTF. As DNA, the CDR3 is TGTGCCTGCAGCCAAGAGACAGGGGCTTTGTCTGGGGCCAACGTCCTGACTTTC. Together with reference TRBV3-1 and TRBJ2-6, the CDR3 gives the full variable domain: DTAVSQTPKYLVTQMGNDKSIKCEQNLGHDTMYWYKQDSKKFLKIMFSYNNKELIINETVPNRFSPKSPDKAHLNLHINSLELGDSAVYFCACSQETGALSGANVLTFGAGSRLTVL.

V is TRBV12-3 or TRBV12-4 and J is TRBJ2-1; 7 nucleotides match TRBD1. V shed 5 bases, J shed 1 base, and the junction held 5 bases outside the gene matches. The CDR3 has 15 amino acids. CDR3 residues: CASSPRGQSYNEQFF. DNA for the CDR3: TGTGCCAGCAGTCCGAGGGGGCAATCCTACAATGAGCAGTTCTTC.

This clonotype was observed a handful of times. J is TRBJ2-7 and V is TRBV20-1; tentative D call: TRBD2 (6 bases). CDR1 is DFQATT and CDR2 is SNEGSKA in the germline V gene (reference sequence). Trimming removed 6 bases from V and 5 bases from J, with 17 bases in between. The CDR3 consists of 13 residues. This chain's CDR3 is CSAHRIRRDEQYF. The CDR3 region has the DNA TGCAGTGCCCACCGGATTCGGAGGGACGAGCAGTACTTC.

This chain joins TRBV6-1 and TRBJ1-5; TRBD1 is a possible D gene (5 bases). The germline CDR1 and CDR2 sequences are MNHNS and SASEGT. This CDR3 comprises 17 residues. V lost 7 bases and J 5 bases, leaving 24 bases between the germline ends. CDR3 coding DNA: TGTGCCAGCACCGAGGGGTCGGGACTTGGTTATGATCAGCCCCAGCATTTT. Amino acid sequence: CASTEGSGLGYDQPQHF.

In its sample, this clonotype was seen a few times. The rearrangement links TRBV12-3 or TRBV12-4 to TRBJ2-5; D possibly corresponds to TRBD2 (5 bases). The length of the CDR3 is 14 residues. The V end was cut by 3 bases, the J end by 4 bases, with 12 bases between. The CDR3 protein is CASSFSGNGETQYF. For the CDR3, the DNA is TGTGCCAGCAGTTTTTCGGGGAACGGAGAGACCCAGTACTTC.